This TCR beta chain derives from a study of T cells after posttransplantation cyclophosphamide. Points from the study as a whole: Later blood repertoires were often dominated by clones from the donor CD8+ memory compartment.

This clone was recorded at least ten times. The antigen remains unidentified. This table comes from immunoSEQ multiplex PCR, and its TCRdb copy is limited to in-frame clones, with some not included. The sample has some 10,000 clones, none seen only once. Busulfan-fludarabine conditioning, marrow transplant, and cyclophosphamide on days +3 and +4 were administered. The receptor's source is a female patient in her forties or fifties who received an allogeneic stem cell transplant from a related donor, was CMV-positive, and had no GVHD. Some T cells may have come from the graft donor. The sequenced sample was PBMCs, obtained after allogeneic stem cell transplant with posttransplant cyclophosphamide.

CDR3 DNA: TGTGCCAGCAGCCAAGAGGATTATTACGACAGGGGGCTTAGAAACACCATATATTTT. Translated, it gives CASSQEDYYDRGLRNTIYF. The chain is built from TRBV4-2 and TRBJ1-3, with TRBD1 matching over 10 bases. J was trimmed by 5 bases and V by 0 bases; bases with no gene match: 13. Germline lookup yields CDR1 LGHNA and CDR2 YNFKEQ. The CDR3 spans 19 residues.